This paragraph covers one TCR beta chain sequence. Antigen: not known. The data derive from a study of T cell responses to AZD1222 COVID-19 vaccine. Germline values: CDR1 SQVTM, CDR2 ANQGSEA. V lost 2 bases, J lost 5 bases, and 9 bases lay in between. CDR3 length equals 12 residues. Assay used: immunoSEQ multiplex PCR; TCRdb lists only in-frame clones, some missing. The repertoire holds approximately 110,000 clones, with 90% to 95% as singletons. Regarding the study as a whole: CD4 TCRs associated with vaccination spanned spike, dominating at 160-218 and 743-854.

This rearrangement joins TRBV29-1 to TRBJ2-5; D is unresolved. The sequence derives from an adult in good health. Specimen: peripheral blood, collected on day 0 of AZD1222 vaccination. The CDR3 here is CSVERVSETQYF. Here the CDR3 DNA reads TGCAGCGTTGAACGGGTATCCGAGACCCAGTACTTC.